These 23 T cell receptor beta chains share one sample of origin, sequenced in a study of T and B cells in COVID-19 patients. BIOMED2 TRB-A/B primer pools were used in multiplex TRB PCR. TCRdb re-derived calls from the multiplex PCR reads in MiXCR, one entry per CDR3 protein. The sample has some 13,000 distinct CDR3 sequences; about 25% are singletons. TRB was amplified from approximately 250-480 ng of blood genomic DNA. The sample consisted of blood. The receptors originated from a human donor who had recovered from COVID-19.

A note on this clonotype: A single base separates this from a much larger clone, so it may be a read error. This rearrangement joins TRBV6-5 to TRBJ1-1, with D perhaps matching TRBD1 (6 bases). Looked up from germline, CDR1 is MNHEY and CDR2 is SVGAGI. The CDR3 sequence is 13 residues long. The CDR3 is CASSKGGNTEGFF. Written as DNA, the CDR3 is TGTGCCAGCAGTAAAGGGGGGAACACTGAAGGTTTCTTT.

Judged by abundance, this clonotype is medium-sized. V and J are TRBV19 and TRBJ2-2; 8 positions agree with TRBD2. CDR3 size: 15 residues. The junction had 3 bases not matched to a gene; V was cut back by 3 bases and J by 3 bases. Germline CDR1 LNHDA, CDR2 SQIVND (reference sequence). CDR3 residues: CASSITGGDTGELFF. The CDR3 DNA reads TGTGCCAGTAGTATCACGGGAGGGGACACCGGGGAGCTGTTTTTT.

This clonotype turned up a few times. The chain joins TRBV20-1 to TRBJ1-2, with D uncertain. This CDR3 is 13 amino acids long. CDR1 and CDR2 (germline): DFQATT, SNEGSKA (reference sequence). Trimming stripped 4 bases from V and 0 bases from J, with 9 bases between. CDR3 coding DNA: TGCAGTGCTACCATGGCCACTAACTATGGCTACACCTTC. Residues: CSATMATNYGYTF.

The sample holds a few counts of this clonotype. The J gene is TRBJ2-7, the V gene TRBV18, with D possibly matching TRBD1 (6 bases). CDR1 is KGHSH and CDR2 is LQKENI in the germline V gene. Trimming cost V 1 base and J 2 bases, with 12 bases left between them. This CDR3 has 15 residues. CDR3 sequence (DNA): TGTGCCAGCTCACCACGTCAGGGGACGACCTACGAGCAGTACTTC. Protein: CASSPRQGTTYEQYF.

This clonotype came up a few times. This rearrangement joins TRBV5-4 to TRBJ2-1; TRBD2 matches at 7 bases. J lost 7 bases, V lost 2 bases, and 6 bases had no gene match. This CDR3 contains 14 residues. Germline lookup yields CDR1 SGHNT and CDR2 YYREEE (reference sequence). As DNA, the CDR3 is TGTGCCAGCAGCTTCGCGGGAGAGGGAAATGAGCAGTTCTTC. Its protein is CASSFAGEGNEQFF.

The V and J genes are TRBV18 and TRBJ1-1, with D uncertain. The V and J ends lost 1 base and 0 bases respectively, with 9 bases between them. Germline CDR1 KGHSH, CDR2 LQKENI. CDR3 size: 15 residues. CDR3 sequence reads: CASSPRPVMNTEAFF. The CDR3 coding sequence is TGTGCCAGCTCACCACGGCCGGTCATGAACACTGAAGCTTTCTTT.

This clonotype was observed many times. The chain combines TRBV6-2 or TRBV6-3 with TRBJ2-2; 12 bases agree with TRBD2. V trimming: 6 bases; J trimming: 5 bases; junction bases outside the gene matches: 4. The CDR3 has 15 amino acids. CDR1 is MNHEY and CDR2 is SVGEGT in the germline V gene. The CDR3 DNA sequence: TGTGCCAGCAGGGGAGGACTAGCGGGGACCGGGGAGCTGTTTTTT. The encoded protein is CASRGGLAGTGELFF.

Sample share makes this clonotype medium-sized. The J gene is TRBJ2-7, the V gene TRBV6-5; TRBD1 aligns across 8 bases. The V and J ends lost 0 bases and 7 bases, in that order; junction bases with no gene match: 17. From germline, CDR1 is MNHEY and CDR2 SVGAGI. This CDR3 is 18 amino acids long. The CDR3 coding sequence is TGTGCCAGCAGTTACTCGCGTGGACAAGGACAGGGTCTGAGGGAGCAGTACTTC. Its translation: CASSYSRGQGQGLREQYF.

The CDR3 sequence: CSAIEETQYF. The CDR3 bases are TGCAGTGCTATAGAGGAGACCCAGTACTTC. This rearrangement joins TRBV20-1 to TRBJ2-5, with unresolved D. Trimming removed 4 bases at V and 5 bases at J, with 5 bases between. In germline, CDR1 is DFQATT, CDR2 SNEGSKA (reference sequence). The CDR3 has 10 amino acids.

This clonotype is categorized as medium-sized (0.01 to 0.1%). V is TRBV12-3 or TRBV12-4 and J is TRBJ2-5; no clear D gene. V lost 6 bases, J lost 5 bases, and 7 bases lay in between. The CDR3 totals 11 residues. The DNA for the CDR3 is TGTGCCAGCAGCCCCTCCGAGACCCAGTACTTC. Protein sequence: CASSPSETQYF.

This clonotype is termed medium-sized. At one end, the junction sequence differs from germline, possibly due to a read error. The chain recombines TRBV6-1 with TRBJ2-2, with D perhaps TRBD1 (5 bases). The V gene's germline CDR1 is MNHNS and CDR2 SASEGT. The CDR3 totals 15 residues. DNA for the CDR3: TGTGCCAGCAGTGAGAGCTCAGGGAACGCCGGGGAGCTGTTTTTT. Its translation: CASSESSGNAGELFF.

CDR3 amino acids: CASSPAVGYGYTF. DNA for the CDR3: TGTGCCAGCAGCCCAGCGGTCGGGTATGGCTACACCTTC. V gene TRBV7-9 combines with J gene TRBJ1-2; unclear D gene. Germline V gives CDR1 SEHNR, CDR2 FQNEAQ (reference sequence). Trimming cost V 5 bases and J 5 bases, with 12 bases left between them. The CDR3 sequence is 13 residues long.

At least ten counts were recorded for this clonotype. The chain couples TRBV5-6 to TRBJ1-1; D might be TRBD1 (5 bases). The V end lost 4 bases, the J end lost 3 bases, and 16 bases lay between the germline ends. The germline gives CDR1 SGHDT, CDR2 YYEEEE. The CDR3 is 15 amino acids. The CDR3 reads CASSRDRRMDTEAFF. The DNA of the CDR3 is TGTGCCAGCAGCCGGGACCGGAGGATGGACACTGAAGCTTTCTTT.

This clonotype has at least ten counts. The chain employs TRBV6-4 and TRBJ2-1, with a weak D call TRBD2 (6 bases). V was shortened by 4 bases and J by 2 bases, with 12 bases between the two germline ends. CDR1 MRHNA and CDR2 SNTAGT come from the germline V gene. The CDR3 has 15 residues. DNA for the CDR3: TGTGCCAGCAGTGCTCTACTAGCTACCTACAATGAGCAGTTCTTC. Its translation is CASSALLATYNEQFF.

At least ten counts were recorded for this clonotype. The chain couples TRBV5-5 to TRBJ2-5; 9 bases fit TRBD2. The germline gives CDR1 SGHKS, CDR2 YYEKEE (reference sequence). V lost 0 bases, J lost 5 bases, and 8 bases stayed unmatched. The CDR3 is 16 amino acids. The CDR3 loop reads CASSLVLREGRETQYF. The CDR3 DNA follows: TGTGCCAGCAGCTTGGTACTGCGGGAGGGCCGGGAGACCCAGTACTTC.

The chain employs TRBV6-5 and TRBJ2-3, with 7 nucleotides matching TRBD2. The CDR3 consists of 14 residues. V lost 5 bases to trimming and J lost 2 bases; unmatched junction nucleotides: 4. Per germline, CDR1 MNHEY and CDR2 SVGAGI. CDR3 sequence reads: CASSDRGDTDTQYF. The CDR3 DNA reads TGTGCCAGCAGTGACCGGGGGGACACAGATACGCAGTATTTT.

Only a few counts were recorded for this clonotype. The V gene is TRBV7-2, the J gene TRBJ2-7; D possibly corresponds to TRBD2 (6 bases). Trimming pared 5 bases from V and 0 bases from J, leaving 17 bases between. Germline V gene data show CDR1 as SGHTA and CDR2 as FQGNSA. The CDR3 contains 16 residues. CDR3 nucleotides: TGTGCCAGCAGCCCGCCCTTTAGCGGCAGCTCCTACGAGCAGTACTTC. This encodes CASSPPFSGSSYEQYF.

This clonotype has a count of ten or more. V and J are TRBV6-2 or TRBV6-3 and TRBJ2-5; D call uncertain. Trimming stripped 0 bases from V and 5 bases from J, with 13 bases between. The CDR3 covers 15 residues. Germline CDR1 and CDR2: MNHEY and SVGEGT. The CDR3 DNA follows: TGTGCCAGCAGTTACTCGAGTTATGCCGGGGAGACCCAGTACTTC. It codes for CASSYSSYAGETQYF.

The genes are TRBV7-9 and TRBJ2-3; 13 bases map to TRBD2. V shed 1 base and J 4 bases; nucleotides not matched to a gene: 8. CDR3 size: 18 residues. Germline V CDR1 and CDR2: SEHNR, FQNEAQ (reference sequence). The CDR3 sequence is CASSLGSGTSGVPDTQYF. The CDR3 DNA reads TGTGCCAGCAGCTTAGGTTCGGGGACTAGCGGGGTACCAGATACGCAGTATTTT. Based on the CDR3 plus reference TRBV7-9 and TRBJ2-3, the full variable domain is DTGVSQNPRHKITKRGQNVTFRCDPISEHNRLYWYRQTLGQGPEFLTYFQNEAQLEKSRLLSDRFSAERPKGSFSTLEIQRTEQGDSAMYLCASSLGSGTSGVPDTQYFGPGTRLTVL.

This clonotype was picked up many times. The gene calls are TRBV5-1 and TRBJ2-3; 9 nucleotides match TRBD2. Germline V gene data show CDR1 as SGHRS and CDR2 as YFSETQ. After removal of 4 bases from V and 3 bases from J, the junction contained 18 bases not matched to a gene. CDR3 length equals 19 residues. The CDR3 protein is CASSVIHASLAGKTDTQYF. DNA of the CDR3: TGCGCCAGCAGCGTGATCCATGCTTCCCTAGCGGGAAAGACAGATACGCAGTATTTT.

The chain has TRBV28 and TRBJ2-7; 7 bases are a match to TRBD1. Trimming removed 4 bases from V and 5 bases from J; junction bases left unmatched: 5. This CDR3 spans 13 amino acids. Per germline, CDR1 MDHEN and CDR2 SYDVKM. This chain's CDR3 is CASSSEDRDEQYF. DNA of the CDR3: TGTGCCAGCAGTTCCGAAGACAGGGACGAGCAGTACTTC. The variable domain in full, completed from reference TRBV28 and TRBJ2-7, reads DVKVTQSSRYLVKRTGEKVFLECVQDMDHENMFWYRQDPGLGLRLIYFSYDVKMKEKGDIPEGYSVSREKKERFSLILESASTNQTSMYLCASSSEDRDEQYFGPGTRLTVT.

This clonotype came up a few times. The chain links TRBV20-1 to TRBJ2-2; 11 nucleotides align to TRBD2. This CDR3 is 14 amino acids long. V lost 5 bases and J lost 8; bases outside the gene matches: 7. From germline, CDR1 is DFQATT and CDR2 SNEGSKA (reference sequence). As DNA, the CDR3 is TGCAGTGCTTCCGGGACTAGCGGCAGAGGGGAGCTGTTTTTT. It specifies CSASGTSGRGELFF.

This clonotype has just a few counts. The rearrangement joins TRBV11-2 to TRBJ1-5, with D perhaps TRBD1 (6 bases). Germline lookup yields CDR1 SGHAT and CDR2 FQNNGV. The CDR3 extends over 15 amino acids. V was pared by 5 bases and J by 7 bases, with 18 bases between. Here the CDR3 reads CASSTTAGAGQPQHF. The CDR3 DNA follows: TGTGCCAGCAGCACCACGGCGGGGGCGGGACAGCCCCAGCATTTT.